These 15 T cell receptor beta chains originate from one sample sequenced in a study of ipilimumab plus nivolumab after autologous stem cell transplantation. Profiled with immunoSEQ multiplex PCR; TCRdb holds only in-frame clones, not every one. The table lists 15,000 or so clones, roughly four fifths of them singletons, with 19% in the top ten. The material was PBMCs, obtained in a trial of ipilimumab plus nivolumab as post-transplant consolidation. The receptors come from a male donor with diffuse large B-cell lymphoma.

This rearrangement joins TRBV5-1 to TRBJ2-1, with 8 bases lining up with TRBD2. CDR1 SGHRS and CDR2 YFSETQ come from the germline V gene. The CDR3 is 14 residues long. With 0 bases clipped from V and 5 bases from J, the junction kept 1 base outside the gene matches. In nucleotides, the CDR3 is TGCGCCAGCAGCTTGGCGGGGGGGAACAATGAGCAGTTCTTC. Its protein is CASSLAGGNNEQFF.

J is TRBJ2-1 and V is TRBV19, with 9 bases fitting TRBD2. This CDR3 contains 16 residues. V was pared by 3 bases and J by 9 bases, with 12 bases of the junction left unmatched. Germline V gene sequence: CDR1 LNHDA, CDR2 SQIVND (reference sequence). The CDR3: CASSILGAGGPFEQFF. The DNA for the CDR3 is TGTGCCAGTAGTATTCTCGGGGCGGGGGGGCCGTTTGAGCAGTTCTTC.

This sequence joins TRBV6-5 and TRBJ1-1; 7 bases are a match to TRBD1. The CDR3 runs 14 residues. From germline, CDR1 is MNHEY and CDR2 SVGAGI. The ends lost 6 bases at V and 5 bases at J; junction bases unmatched: 9. CDR3 nucleotides: TGTGCCAGCAGAAAAACAGGGGTTGCGACTGAAGCTTTCTTT. The encoded protein is CASRKTGVATEAFF.

V and J are TRBV11-3 and TRBJ2-7; 9 bases agree with TRBD1. CDR1 is SGHNT and CDR2 is YENEEA in the germline V gene. After removal of 1 base from V and 1 base from J, the junction contained 2 bases not matched to a gene. CDR3 length: 15 residues. Written as DNA, the CDR3 is TGTGCCAGCAGCTTAGCCGGGACAGGGTCCTACGAGCAGTACTTC. Its protein is CASSLAGTGSYEQYF. The variable domain in full, with the rest retrieved from reference TRBV11-3 and TRBJ2-7, is EAGVVQSPRYKIIEKKQPVAFWCNPISGHNTLYWYLQNLGQGPELLIRYENEEAVDDSQLPKDRFSAERLKGVDSTLKIQPAELGDSAVYLCASSLAGTGSYEQYFGPGTRLTVT.

Written as DNA, the CDR3 is TGCGCCAGCAGCACCCGACAGGGGGCGAACACTGAAGCTTTCTTT. Translated: CASSTRQGANTEAFF. The chain carries TRBV4-3 and TRBJ1-1; 10 bases line up with TRBD1. CDR3 length: 15 amino acids. Germline V gene data show CDR1 as LGHNA and CDR2 as YSLEER. V trimming: 5 bases; J trimming: 1 base; junction bases outside the gene matches: 4.

The J gene is TRBJ2-7, the V gene TRBV5-4; D not resolved. Germline CDR1 is SGHNT and CDR2 is YYREEE (reference sequence). Trimming cost V 4 bases and J 2 bases, with 7 bases left between them. This CDR3 has 12 residues. The CDR3 region has the DNA TGTGCCAGCAGCAATACCCCCTACGAGCAGTACTTC. Residues: CASSNTPYEQYF.

The chain combines TRBV5-6 with TRBJ1-5, with 8 positions matching TRBD1. Trimming took 4 bases from V and 2 from J; bases not matched to a gene: 8. This CDR3 has 16 residues. Per germline, CDR1 SGHDT and CDR2 YYEEEE. The DNA for the CDR3 is TGTGCCAGCAGCCCGCAGGCAGGGGGCGGCAATCAGCCCCAGCATTTT. It is translated as CASSPQAGGGNQPQHF.

The chain couples TRBV27 to TRBJ2-1; 8 bases line up with TRBD1. The CDR3 has 13 amino acids. V shed 6 bases and J 7 bases; nucleotides not matched to a gene: 5. The germline CDR1 and CDR2 sequences are MNHEY and SMNVEV (reference sequence). CDR3 protein: CASRAGGLNEQFF. The CDR3 DNA reads TGTGCCAGCAGGGCAGGGGGCTTGAATGAGCAGTTCTTC.

The genes are TRBV20-1 and TRBJ2-3, with D hard to call. The V end was cut by 3 bases, the J end by 11 bases, with 9 bases between. The length of the CDR3 is 10 residues. Per the germline V gene, CDR1 is DFQATT and CDR2 is SNEGSKA (reference sequence). The CDR3 loop is CSASSLEQYF. In DNA, the CDR3 is TGCAGTGCTAGTTCCCTCGAGCAGTATTTT.

In this sample, this clone turned up a few times. The rearrangement joins TRBV9 to TRBJ1-2; 7 bases agree with TRBD1. There are 12 residues in the CDR3. Germline V gene sequence: CDR1 SGDLS, CDR2 YYNGEE. Trimming at V came to 7 bases and at J to 6 bases, leaving 6 bases not matched to a gene. CDR3 residues: CASGRGFDGYTF. The CDR3 region has the DNA TGTGCCAGCGGCAGGGGGTTTGATGGCTACACCTTC.

The chain recombines TRBV7-9 with TRBJ2-5, with D perhaps matching TRBD2 (5 bases). V lost 3 bases and J lost 0, with 8 bases in between. CDR3 length: 14 amino acids. Germline V lookup: CDR1 SEHNR, CDR2 FQNEAQ (reference sequence). CDR3 loop: CASSLSGNQETQYF. The DNA for the CDR3 is TGTGCCAGCAGCTTGAGCGGAAACCAAGAGACCCAGTACTTC. Full variable domain (outside the CDR3, taken from reference TRBV7-9 and TRBJ2-5): DTGVSQNPRHKITKRGQNVTFRCDPISEHNRLYWYRQTLGQGPEFLTYFQNEAQLEKSRLLSDRFSAERPKGSFSTLEIQRTEQGDSAMYLCASSLSGNQETQYFGPGTRLLVL.

The rearrangement joins TRBV25-1 to TRBJ2-2; D assignment may be TRBD1 or TRBD2 (5 bases each). The CDR3 is 14 amino acids. V shed 5 bases and J shed 5 bases, with 12 bases lying between them. Per the germline V gene, CDR1 is MGHDK and CDR2 is SYGVNS. CDR3: CASSLSGATGELFF. The CDR3 nucleotides read TGTGCCAGCAGTCTCTCCGGGGCAACCGGGGAGCTGTTTTTT. The full variable domain, its missing parts supplied by reference TRBV25-1 and TRBJ2-2, is EADIYQTPRYLVIGTGKKITLECSQTMGHDKMYWYQQDPGMELHLIHYSYGVNSTEKGDLSSESTVSRIRTEHFPLTLESARPSHTSQYLCASSLSGATGELFFGEGSRLTVL.

This clone was seen a handful of times. This sequence joins TRBV18 and TRBJ1-5; 9 bases fit TRBD1. Germline loops: CDR1 KGHSH, CDR2 LQKENI. CDR3 length: 15 amino acids. V dropped 3 bases and J dropped 7; count of bases not matched to a gene: 7. The CDR3 coding sequence is TGTGCCAGCTCACCCATGGGACAGGGACGACAGCCCCAGCATTTT. This sequence encodes CASSPMGQGRQPQHF.

The chain couples TRBV25-1 to TRBJ2-3, with TRBD2 matching over 7 bases. Germline CDR1 and CDR2: MGHDK and SYGVNS. V shed 6 bases and J 6 bases; nucleotides not matched to a gene: 12. This CDR3 has 15 residues. The CDR3: CASSLLGGPRDTQYF. The CDR3 bases are TGTGCCAGCAGCCTCCTGGGAGGGCCCCGCGATACGCAGTATTTT.

The chain recombines TRBV25-1 with TRBJ1-2; maybe TRBD1 (5 bases). Germline V gene data show CDR1 as MGHDK and CDR2 as SYGVNS. V shed 4 bases and J shed 8 bases, with 14 bases lying between them. This CDR3 comprises 13 residues. CDR3 residues: CASSARQGKGYTF. CDR3 sequence (DNA): TGTGCCAGCAGTGCTCGGCAGGGTAAAGGCTACACCTTC.